These 18 T cell receptor beta chains were sequenced from one sample in a study of blood T cell repertoires in COVID-19. Assay used: immunoSEQ multiplex PCR; TCRdb lists only in-frame clones, some missing. This sample has under 250,000 clones; about 89% occur once, and the top ten carry about 5%. Sequences were obtained from peripheral blood. The receptor source for this set is a woman in her thirties or forties with acute or convalescent COVID-19.

Here the CDR3 reads CASSEGSFNYGYTF. The CDR3 region has the DNA TGTGCCAGCAGTGAGGGCAGCTTTAACTATGGCTACACCTTC. The rearrangement joins TRBV25-1 to TRBJ1-2; D remains unclear. Germline loops: CDR1 MGHDK, CDR2 SYGVNS. The V and J ends lost 3 bases and 1 base respectively, with 9 bases between them. CDR3 size: 14 residues.

The chain is built from TRBV2 and TRBJ2-3; 10 bases are a match to TRBD2. This CDR3 comprises 15 residues. Germline CDR1 reads SNHLY; CDR2 reads FYNNEI. J lost 4 bases, V lost 2 bases, and 3 bases had no gene match. CDR3 region: CASSESGGAADTQYF. The CDR3 DNA follows: TGTGCCAGCAGTGAAAGCGGGGGGGCCGCAGATACGCAGTATTTT.

The chain employs TRBV4-1 and TRBJ2-2, with TRBD1 matching 10 bases. This CDR3 has 18 amino acids. Germline-derived CDR1 and CDR2 are MGHRA and YSYEKL. The V gene end was trimmed by 0 bases and the J gene end by 3 bases; junction bases not matched to a gene: 7. The CDR3 sequence: CASSQELTGTGDTGELFF. For the CDR3, the DNA is TGCGCCAGCAGCCAAGAACTGACCGGGACAGGGGACACCGGGGAGCTGTTTTTT.

This rearrangement joins TRBV2 to TRBJ2-1, with D possibly matching TRBD1 (5 bases). CDR1 SNHLY and CDR2 FYNNEI come from the germline V gene. The V and J ends lost 4 bases and 6 bases respectively, with 7 bases between them. There are 12 residues in the CDR3. CDR3 sequence reads: CASSVQVNEQFF. The CDR3 nucleotides read TGTGCCAGCAGTGTACAGGTCAATGAGCAGTTCTTC.

This clone was observed once. The genes are TRBV16 and TRBJ2-5; TRBD1 might be the D (5 bases). The germline gives CDR1 KGHSY, CDR2 FQNENV. The length of the CDR3 is 16 residues. V was shortened by 0 bases and J by 1 base, with 12 bases between the two germline ends. This CDR3 is CASSQSDTVSQETQYF. The CDR3 nucleotides read TGTGCCAGCAGCCAATCGGACACGGTTAGCCAAGAGACCCAGTACTTC.

This clone was recorded once. The chain uses TRBV6-5 and TRBJ2-1; possible D gene TRBD2, 7 bases. The CDR3 totals 15 residues. Germline CDR1 is MNHEY and CDR2 is SVGAGI. V was shortened by 6 bases and J by 4 bases, with 16 bases between the two germline ends. The CDR3: CASSLWGGAYNEQFF. CDR3 DNA: TGTGCCAGCAGCCTCTGGGGGGGGGCTTACAATGAGCAGTTCTTC.

This clone has a single count. The chain combines TRBV2 with TRBJ1-1, with TRBD1 as a possible D gene (6 bases). Trimming cost V 7 bases and J 0 bases, with 12 bases left between them. The CDR3 extends over 14 amino acids. Germline V gives CDR1 SNHLY, CDR2 FYNNEI. The chain's CDR3 is CASIQTGMNTEAFF. Here the CDR3 DNA reads TGTGCCAGCATCCAAACAGGGATGAACACTGAAGCTTTCTTT.

The chain combines TRBV4-1 with TRBJ2-5, with TRBD2 identical over 8 bases. CDR1 and CDR2 (germline): MGHRA, YSYEKL. The V gene end was trimmed by 1 base and the J gene end by 1 base; junction bases not matched to a gene: 5. This CDR3 has 16 amino acids. CDR3 nucleotide sequence: TGCGCCAGCAGCCAAGCAAGACGGGGGGGCCAAGAGACCCAGTACTTC. Residues: CASSQARRGGQETQYF.

Here the CDR3 DNA reads TGCGCCAGCAGCTACTCTAGGAGCTCCTATAATTCACCCCTCCACTTT. Translated: CASSYSRSSYNSPLHF. This chain links TRBV5-1 with TRBJ1-6; D is unclear. Germline CDR1 reads SGHRS; CDR2 reads YFSETQ. This CDR3 spans 16 amino acids. V was cut by 3 bases and J by 0 bases, with 10 bases left in between. Based on the CDR3 plus reference TRBV5-1 and TRBJ1-6, the full variable domain is KAGVTQTPRYLIKTRGQQVTLSCSPISGHRSVSWYQQTPGQGLQFLFEYFSETQRNKGNFPGRFSGRQFSNSRSEMNVSTLELGDSALYLCASSYSRSSYNSPLHFGNGTRLTVT.

This clone was seen once. The chain has TRBV7-2 and TRBJ2-2; 9 bases line up with TRBD2. CDR3 length equals 18 residues. V shed 2 bases, J shed 1 base, and the junction held 8 bases outside the gene matches. Germline V gene sequence: CDR1 SGHTA, CDR2 FQGNSA. CDR3 residues: CASSLPPGLAQNTGELFF. In DNA, the CDR3 is TGTGCCAGCAGCTTACCACCCGGACTAGCGCAGAACACCGGGGAGCTGTTTTTT. Based on the CDR3 plus reference TRBV7-2 and TRBJ2-2, the full variable domain is GAGVSQSPSNKVTEKGKDVELRCDPISGHTALYWYRQSLGQGLEFLIYFQGNSAPDKSGLPSDRFSAERTGGSVSTLTIQRTQQEDSAVYLCASSLPPGLAQNTGELFFGEGSRLTVL.

This clone occurred a few times. This chain joins TRBV6-2 or TRBV6-3 and TRBJ2-7, with D perhaps matching TRBD2 (5 bases). The CDR3 runs 13 residues. The V end was cut by 2 bases, the J end by 7 bases, with 12 bases between. Looked up from germline, CDR1 is MNHEY and CDR2 is SVGEGT. Here the CDR3 reads CASSYGPGGEQYV. The DNA of the CDR3 is TGTGCCAGCAGTTACGGTCCTGGAGGAGAGCAGTACGTC.

CDR3 in amino acids: CASTPRDRGRGRMSNQPQHF. The CDR3 DNA reads as TGTGCCAGTACCCCTAGGGACAGGGGTCGCGGACGTATGAGCAATCAGCCCCAGCATTTT. J is TRBJ1-5 and V is TRBV19, with 10 bases matching TRBD1. The germline gives CDR1 LNHDA, CDR2 SQIVND (reference sequence). This CDR3 contains 20 residues. Trimming removed 7 bases from V and 1 base from J; junction bases left unmatched: 19.

The chain uses TRBV3-1 (or the pseudogene TRBV3-2) and TRBJ1-1, with 8 bases lining up with TRBD1. The CDR3 spans 17 residues. Germline CDR1 and CDR2: LGHDT and YNNKEL (reference sequence). Trimming cost V 0 bases and J 6 bases; bases outside gene matches: 12. CDR3 DNA: TGTGCCAGCAGCCAAGATGCAAACAGGGGGTTTAGGGCTGAAGCTTTCTTT. It encodes CASSQDANRGFRAEAFF.

The V gene is TRBV4-2, the J gene TRBJ2-5; 15 bases map to TRBD2. Germline V CDR1 and CDR2: LGHNA, YNFKEQ. V shed 4 bases and J 2 bases; nucleotides not matched to a gene: 5. The CDR3 is made up of 17 amino acids. CDR3 amino acids: CASSPRTSGGAQETQYF. In DNA form, the CDR3 reads TGTGCCAGCAGCCCCAGGACTAGCGGGGGGGCTCAAGAGACCCAGTACTTC.

The chain is built from TRBV5-6 and TRBJ2-5, with D possibly being TRBD2 (6 bases). V was trimmed by 0 bases and J by 4 bases, leaving 13 bases between them. The CDR3 length is 15 residues. Germline V gene sequence: CDR1 SGHDT, CDR2 YYEEEE. The CDR3 loop is CASSLEIGGGETQYF. The CDR3 nucleotides read TGTGCCAGCAGCTTGGAGATCGGGGGAGGAGAGACCCAGTACTTC. Combining the CDR3 with reference TRBV5-6 and TRBJ2-5 gives the whole variable domain DAGVTQSPTHLIKTRGQQVTLRCSPKSGHDTVSWYQQALGQGPQFIFQYYEEEERQRGNFPDRFSGHQFPNYSSELNVNALLLGDSALYLCASSLEIGGGETQYFGPGTRLLVL.

This chain joins TRBV2 and TRBJ1-1; D might be TRBD1 (6 bases). Germline CDR1 and CDR2: SNHLY and FYNNEI. The ends were cut back, 6 bases at V and 1 base at J, with 9 bases in the middle. The CDR3 has 13 amino acids. CDR3 in DNA: TGTGCCAGCAGAGGACAGAAGAACACTGAAGCTTTCTTT. It specifies CASRGQKNTEAFF. Supplemented by reference TRBV2 and TRBJ1-1, the full variable domain reads EPEVTQTPSHQVTQMGQEVILRCVPISNHLYFYWYRQILGQKVEFLVSFYNNEISEKSEIFDDQFSVERPDGSNFTLKIRSTKLEDSAMYFCASRGQKNTEAFFGQGTRLTVV.

The chain couples TRBV30 to TRBJ1-5; D is unclear. V was pared by 4 bases and J by 7 bases, with 14 bases between. Germline CDR1 reads GTSNPN; CDR2 reads SVGIG (reference sequence). The CDR3 consists of 13 residues. CDR3 loop: CAWTPNEGQPQHF. In DNA, the CDR3 is TGTGCCTGGACTCCCAACGAGGGCCAGCCCCAGCATTTT.

The V call is TRBV25-1, the J call TRBJ1-2, with D hard to call. V was cut by 0 bases and J by 2 bases, with 7 bases left in between. The CDR3 totals 14 residues. CDR1 is MGHDK and CDR2 is SYGVNS in the germline V gene. The CDR3 sequence is CASSEYGSNYGYTF. DNA of the CDR3: TGTGCCAGCAGTGAATATGGCTCAAACTATGGCTACACCTTC.